The 5 T cell receptor beta chains presented below share a single source sample, sequenced in a study of CD8+CD57+ T cells in acquired aplastic anemia. Only patients with CD8+CD57+ cell expansion on flow cytometry were chosen for sequencing. It was genomic DNA that served as the template for profiling TCR beta VDJ and CDR3. TCRdb reprocessed the reads with MiXCR, giving one entry per CDR3 protein. This sample yields about 120,000 distinct CDR3 sequences, of which about 50% are seen a single time; 25% to 35% belongs to the top ten. Sequenced material: sorted CD4+, CD8+, or CD8+CD57+ T cells (not recorded which) from PBMCs. These receptors were obtained from a human donor with aplastic anemia.

For this clonotype: No conserved phenylalanine or tryptophan ends this CDR3, so it is likely a read error. The DNA is omitted, as the CDR3 cannot be located on it reliably, and the CDR3 follows TCRdb's listing. The chain links TRBV10-2 to TRBJ1-1. Inclusive of both ends, the CDR3 amounts to 12 amino acids. Germline CDR1 WSHSY, CDR2 SAAADI. CDR3 residues: CASSESYTEAFS.

The chain recombines TRBV29-1 with TRBJ2-7, with 9 bases fitting TRBD1. J was trimmed by 3 bases and V by 6 bases; bases with no gene match: 6. The germline CDR1 and CDR2 sequences are SQVTM and ANQGSEA. The CDR3 is 13 amino acids. CDR3 amino acids: CSVRDRENYEQYF. CDR3 nucleotide sequence: TGCAGCGTCCGGGACAGGGAGAACTACGAGCAGTACTTC.

The rearrangement joins TRBV11-1 to TRBJ2-3; TRBD1 is a possible D gene (5 bases). Germline V gives CDR1 SGHAT, CDR2 FQDESV (reference sequence). Trimming pared 1 base from V and 2 bases from J, leaving 10 bases between. The CDR3 has 15 amino acids. In DNA, the CDR3 is TGTGCCAGCAGCTTAGGGCGCAGGGACACAGATACGCAGTATTTT. Translating gives CASSLGRRDTDTQYF.

This chain links TRBV25-1 with TRBJ1-2, with D perhaps TRBD1 (5 bases). V was cut by 8 bases and J by 2 bases, with 12 bases left in between. The CDR3 runs 13 residues. Per germline, CDR1 MGHDK and CDR2 SYGVNS. The CDR3 loop is CASSRGRNYGYTF. CDR3 sequence (DNA): TGTGCCAGCTCGAGGGGTAGAAACTATGGCTACACCTTC.

The J gene is TRBJ2-7, the V gene TRBV5-4; D remains unclear. Per the germline V gene, CDR1 is SGHNT and CDR2 is YYREEE (reference sequence). The CDR3 has 14 amino acids. Trimming pared 4 bases from V and 2 bases from J, leaving 13 bases between. CDR3 in amino acids: CASSAWSAPYEQYF. The CDR3 DNA is TGTGCCAGCAGCGCATGGTCGGCCCCCTACGAGCAGTACTTC. Complete variable domain (other parts from reference TRBV5-4 and TRBJ2-7): ETGVTQSPTHLIKTRGQQVTLRCSSQSGHNTVSWYQQALGQGPQFIFQYYREEENGRGNFPPRFSGLQFPNYSSELNVNALELDDSALYLCASSAWSAPYEQYFGPGTRLTVT.